The next 12 T cell receptor beta chains were all read from a single sample in a study of blood T cell repertoires in COVID-19. This table comes from immunoSEQ multiplex PCR, and its TCRdb copy is limited to in-frame clones, with some not included. The sample contains around 130,000 clones, about four fifths of which appear only once. Source material: peripheral blood. The source of these receptors is a woman aged 80 or older with acute or convalescent COVID-19.

This rearrangement joins TRBV7-2 to TRBJ2-3; weak D call: TRBD2 (6 bases). CDR3 size: 15 residues. Between the trimmed V and J ends, which lost 7 bases and 2 bases, there was a span of 16 bases. The germline V gene encodes CDR1 SGHTA and CDR2 FQGNSA. The CDR3 sequence: CASTSIRGITDTQYF. The CDR3 nucleotides are TGTGCCAGCACATCAATCCGGGGGATCACAGATACGCAGTATTTT. The whole variable domain, filled in from reference TRBV7-2 and TRBJ2-3, reads GAGVSQSPSNKVTEKGKDVELRCDPISGHTALYWYRQSLGQGLEFLIYFQGNSAPDKSGLPSDRFSAERTGGSVSTLTIQRTQQEDSAVYLCASTSIRGITDTQYFGPGTRLTVL.

This clone was observed a handful of times. In DNA form, the CDR3 reads TGTGCCAGCAGCACGGGACTAGCGGGTTCTACCGGGGAGCTGTTTTTT. This codes for CASSTGLAGSTGELFF. The gene calls are TRBV5-5 and TRBJ2-2, with 12 bases aligning to TRBD2. Germline-derived CDR1 and CDR2 are SGHKS and YYEKEE (reference sequence). CDR3 length equals 16 residues. J was trimmed by 5 bases and V by 4 bases; bases with no gene match: 6.

The chain recombines TRBV5-1 with TRBJ2-6, with 12 bases matching TRBD2. The germline V gene has CDR1 SGHRS and CDR2 YFSETQ. J lost 2 bases, V lost 4 bases, and 4 bases had no gene match. CDR3 length equals 17 residues. Here the CDR3 reads CASSTGLAGPGANVLTF. Here the CDR3 DNA reads TGCGCCAGCAGCACCGGACTAGCGGGGCCTGGGGCCAACGTCCTGACTTTC.

This rearrangement joins TRBV5-1 to TRBJ1-5; D is perhaps TRBD1 (6 bases). Trimming removed 4 bases at V and 6 bases at J, with 17 bases between. The CDR3 is 15 residues long. CDR1 SGHRS and CDR2 YFSETQ come from the germline V gene. The CDR3 here is CASSPGGGGSQPQHF. In DNA, the CDR3 is TGCGCCAGCAGCCCGGGCGGTGGGGGCAGTCAGCCCCAGCATTTT.

The genes are TRBV2 and TRBJ2-7, with 8 bases matching TRBD1. Trimming removed 3 bases from V and 5 bases from J; junction bases left unmatched: 6. CDR3 length: 14 amino acids. Germline assignment: CDR1 SNHLY and CDR2 FYNNEI. The CDR3 nucleotides read TGTGCCAGCAGTGACACGAGGACAGGGAACGAGCAGTACTTC. Translating it yields CASSDTRTGNEQYF.

The chain couples TRBV11-3 to TRBJ2-3; 10 positions match TRBD1. The CDR3 has 14 residues. The germline V gene has CDR1 SGHNT and CDR2 YENEEA. The ends lost 3 bases at V and 4 bases at J; junction bases unmatched: 1. As DNA, the CDR3 is TGTGCCAGCAGCTTTGGACAGGGGGCAGATACGCAGTATTTT. Encoded protein: CASSFGQGADTQYF.

The gene calls are TRBV21-1 and TRBJ2-7; the table calls TRBD1, which could not be checked here. TRBV21-1 is a documented pseudogene. This CDR3 region has 16 residues. CDR3 bases: TGTGCCAGCAGCAAAGGAGTGGGACAGGTACCCCCCGAGCAGTACTTC. Translation gives CASSKGVGQVPPEQYF.

The V gene is TRBV9, the J gene TRBJ2-1; D perhaps matches TRBD1 (5 bases). V lost 0 bases and J 10 bases, leaving 20 bases between the germline ends. The CDR3 is made up of 16 amino acids. Germline V gives CDR1 SGDLS, CDR2 YYNGEE. CDR3 in DNA: TGTGCCAGCAGCGTAGGGTCCTGGACACCCCTCAGGGAGCAGTTCTTC. The encoded protein is CASSVGSWTPLREQFF.

This chain joins TRBV27 and TRBJ2-1; D is uncertain. CDR3 size: 15 residues. From germline, CDR1 is MNHEY and CDR2 SMNVEV (reference sequence). Trimming removed 8 bases from V and 2 bases from J, with 16 bases in between. The CDR3 DNA sequence: TGTGCCAGCCGTGAGAACTCTCAGGCCTACAATGAGCAGTTCTTC. Protein sequence: CASRENSQAYNEQFF.

This chain joins TRBV7-2 and TRBJ1-2; D not resolved. The CDR3 is 13 residues long. Germline assignment: CDR1 SGHTA and CDR2 FQGNSA. The germline V and J ends were trimmed by 9 bases and 4 bases, with 15 bases remaining between them. The CDR3 loop is CASTPEYGYGYTF. For the CDR3, the DNA is TGTGCCAGTACCCCGGAGTACGGCTATGGCTACACCTTC.

This rearrangement joins TRBV5-1 to TRBJ2-1; D ambiguous. The ends were cut back, 0 bases at V and 0 bases at J, with 7 bases in the middle. In germline, CDR1 is SGHRS, CDR2 YFSETQ. This CDR3 contains 15 residues. The chain's CDR3 is CASSLEPGSYNEQFF. The DNA for the CDR3 is TGCGCCAGCAGCTTGGAACCGGGCTCCTACAATGAGCAGTTCTTC.

The gene calls are TRBV29-1 and TRBJ2-5; perhaps TRBD2 as D (7 bases). This CDR3 is 14 amino acids long. With 7 bases removed from V and 5 bases from J, the gap between germline ends came to 20 bases. Germline V gene data show CDR1 as SQVTM and CDR2 as ANQGSEA. The CDR3 nucleotides are TGCAGCGCCCTAGGGGGGAGGGCCATGGAGACCCAGTACTTC. This sequence encodes CSALGGRAMETQYF.